Described below is a single T cell receptor beta chain sequence and its context. The data belong to a study of shared clonotypes between healthy human individuals. The overall study: The study used three CD4 naive, three CD4 memory, two CD8 naive and one CD8 memory plate per donor.

Clones were read by immunoSEQ multiplex PCR, and TCRdb kept only the in-frame ones, dropping some. The data show about 2.3 million clones, 92% seen once. The source is a man aged 18 to 35 in good health. Some clones in this sample may be carry-over from other donors' samples. Sequenced material: naive CD4+ T cells from PBMCs. The subset denotes: CD45RA+ positively selected.

CDR3 in DNA: TGTGCCACCCCCTTGCGGGGGAAAGGGTGGGCGAAATATGGCTACACCTTC. This translates into CATPLRGKGWAKYGYTF. The rearrangement uses TRBV7-9 and TRBJ1-2; the D gene is possibly TRBD1 (5 bases). This CDR3 region has 17 residues. V was shortened by 10 bases and J by 5 bases, with 29 bases between the two germline ends. Germline V gives CDR1 SEHNR, CDR2 FQNEAQ (reference sequence). Using reference TRBV7-9 and TRBJ1-2 for the parts outside the CDR3, the full variable domain is DTGVSQNPRHKITKRGQNVTFRCDPISEHNRLYWYRQTLGQGPEFLTYFQNEAQLEKSRLLSDRFSAERPKGSFSTLEIQRTEQGDSAMYLCATPLRGKGWAKYGYTFGSGTRLTVV.